Listed below are T cell receptor beta chains from one sample, sequenced in a study of OX40 agonist ivuxolimab in advanced cancers. Sequencing used immunoSEQ multiplex PCR; TCRdb keeps in-frame clones, though not all of them. This sample has about 75,000 clones; 86% occur once, and the top ten carry roughly 7.3%. This sample comprised CD4+ or CD8+ T cells sorted from blood, obtained in a trial of the OX40 agonist ivuxolimab. Every receptor here comes from an adult with an advanced solid tumor such as melanoma, head and neck, liver or kidney cancer. Each CDR3 is given with its conserved first and last residue. The D gene is left open where the match is weak. Clone size is stated in some rows and not others, as once, few, many or a class when expanded.

DNA	CDR3	size	V	D	J
TGTGCCAGCAGTGTGGGGGGTTATTCACCCCTCCACTTT	CASSVGGYSPLHF	.	TRBV25-1	.	TRBJ1-6
TGTGCCAGCAGTTACGGGGACAGGGTAAATCAGCCCCAGCATTTT	CASSYGDRVNQPQHF	.	TRBV6-6	TRBD1	TRBJ1-5
TGTGCCAGCAGTTCTAGGGACTTTGCTACTGAAGCTTTCTTT	CASSSRDFATEAFF	once	TRBV7-8	.	TRBJ1-1
TGTGCCAGCAGCTTGCCAGGGCTAGCCAAAAACATTCAGTACTTC	CASSLPGLAKNIQYF	.	TRBV5-5	.	TRBJ2-4
TGTGCCAGCAGCTCCTCATCCTACGAGCAGTACTTC	CASSSSSYEQYF	.	TRBV7-9	.	TRBJ2-7
TGCGCCAGCAGCCGCGACAGGACTAATGAAAAACTGTTTTTT	CASSRDRTNEKLFF	.	TRBV5-1	.	TRBJ1-4
TGTGCCAGCTCACCAAACAACTACAATGAGCAGTTCTTC	CASSPNNYNEQFF	.	TRBV18	.	TRBJ2-1
TGTGCCAGCAGCCAAGATATGGCAGGGGGAGACTACACCTTC	CASSQDMAGGDYTF	.	TRBV14	TRBD1	TRBJ1-2
TGTGCCAGCAGCCTGGACAGGGGACGAGCCAAAAACATTCAGTACTTC	CASSLDRGRAKNIQYF	.	TRBV4-2	TRBD1	TRBJ2-4
TGTGCCCACACCCAGACAGGCTATGGCTACACCTTC	CAHTQTGYGYTF	.	TRBV30	.	TRBJ1-2
TGTGCCAGCAGTTTAGGGGTCCGGGAGCAGTACTTC	CASSLGVREQYF	.	TRBV28	.	TRBJ2-7
TGTGCCAGCAGCTCCGCGACTGAAGCTTTCTTT	CASSSATEAFF	.	TRBV11-1	.	TRBJ1-1
TGTGCCAGCAGTTTCAGGGGGCGTAACTATGGCTACACCTTC	CASSFRGRNYGYTF	once	TRBV28	TRBD1	TRBJ1-2
TGTGCCATCAGGGGGGATGGAACGGGCGGCTACACCTTC	CAIRGDGTGGYTF	.	TRBV10-3	.	TRBJ1-2
TGCGCCAGCAGCCAAGATAGGGCGGGAGTCCCTTGCGAGCAGTACTTC	CASSQDRAGVPCEQYF	.	TRBV4-1	TRBD2	TRBJ2-7
TGTGCCAGCAGCTTAACGGGAGGCACAGATACGCAGTATTTT	CASSLTGGTDTQYF	.	TRBV11-3	.	TRBJ2-3
TGTGCCAGCAGTCCGACAGGGATCACTGAAGCTTTCTTT	CASSPTGITEAFF	.	TRBV28	TRBD1	TRBJ1-1
TGTGCTAGTGGTTTGGGGCGCTCGGGGGGGCTGGGGTTACTAGGGCACACAGATACGCAGTATTTT	CASGLGRSGGLGLLGHTDTQYF	.	TRBV12-5	TRBD2	TRBJ2-3
TGTGCCAGCAGCTCCTACAATGAGCAGTTCTTC	CASSSYNEQFF	.	TRBV5-7	.	TRBJ2-1
TGCGCCAGCAGCCATTTAATGCCGGGACAGGGGGCGCGCGGGGCCAACGTCCTGACTTTC	CASSHLMPGQGARGANVLTF	.	TRBV5-1	TRBD1	TRBJ2-6
TGTGCCAGCAATGACAGGGGCCGAACCGGGGAGCTGTTTTTT	CASNDRGRTGELFF	.	TRBV28	TRBD1	TRBJ2-2
TGTGCCAGCCGGGACAGCAAAGAGACCCAGTACTTC	CASRDSKETQYF	.	TRBV5-4	TRBD1	TRBJ2-5
TGTGCCAGCTCACCAACTTCCTACAATGAGCAGTTCTTC	CASSPTSYNEQFF	.	TRBV18	.	TRBJ2-1
TGTGCCAGCCGGGGGGCGTCTGATGAGCAGTTCTTC	CASRGASDEQFF	.	TRBV2	.	TRBJ2-1
TGTGCCAGCAGCGTATCAATGGGCAGCTACGAGCAGTACTTC	CASSVSMGSYEQYF	few	TRBV7-2	.	TRBJ2-7
TGTGCCAGCCTCCTCTCCCCAATGAACACTGAAGCTTTCTTT	CASLLSPMNTEAFF	.	TRBV10-3	.	TRBJ1-1
TGCGCCAGCAGACGTACCTTCTCAATTTCCTCTGGAAACACCATATATTTT	CASRRTFSISSGNTIYF	.	TRBV4-1	.	TRBJ1-3
TGTGCCAGCAGTGACCCGTGGGGGAGATTTAATGAAAAACTGTTTTTT	CASSDPWGRFNEKLFF	hyperexpanded	TRBV6-1	.	TRBJ1-4
TGCGCCAGCAGCTCGGGACTAGCAGTTGACGGGGAGCTGTTTTTT	CASSSGLAVDGELFF	few	TRBV5-1	TRBD2	TRBJ2-2
TGTGCCAGCAGTTTATCAGGGTACTATGGCTACACCTTC	CASSLSGYYGYTF	.	TRBV27	.	TRBJ1-2
TGTGCCTGGAGTGGGGCTAGCGGGAGTATCAGAGAGACCCAGTACTTC	CAWSGASGSIRETQYF	once	TRBV30	TRBD2	TRBJ2-5
TGTGCCAGCAGACAGCGGGGACTAGCGGTCGGGGAGCTGTTTTTT	CASRQRGLAVGELFF	.	TRBV6-5	TRBD2	TRBJ2-2
TGTGCCAGCAGCGTAGAACTGATATCCTACGAGCAGTACTTC	CASSVELISYEQYF	.	TRBV9	.	TRBJ2-7
TGTGCCACCAGCAGAGATCGGGGCAGGGGAAACTTC	CATSRDRGRGNF	.	TRBV15	.	TRBJ2-4
TGTGCCAGCAGTTCAGGGGCGCGTGGCTACACCTTC	CASSSGARGYTF	.	TRBV28	.	TRBJ1-2
TGTGCCAGCAGCGTGGGGGGAAGAGCAGATACGCAGTATTTT	CASSVGGRADTQYF	.	TRBV9	.	TRBJ2-3
TGTGCCAGCAGTAAAGAGGAGAGGGCTTTCTTT	CASSKEERAFF	.	TRBV6-5	.	TRBJ1-1
TGTGCCAGCAGCGTAGAGGTCACAGGGAAGTATGGCTACACCTTC	CASSVEVTGKYGYTF	.	TRBV9	.	TRBJ1-2
TGTGCCAGCAGCTCGAAGGTGGGGGGCCGGTTGAATGAGCAGTTCTTC	CASSSKVGGRLNEQFF	.	TRBV7-2	.	TRBJ2-1
TGTGCCAGTGGCGGACGGGGAATCAGTGAGCAGTTCTTC	CASGGRGISEQFF	.	TRBV19	.	TRBJ2-1
TGTGCCAGCCGGGGACCGCTCGGTGGCTACACCTTC	CASRGPLGGYTF	.	TRBV2	.	TRBJ1-2
TGCGCCAGCAGCTTACAGGGACTAGCGGGTGGGGAGACCCAGTACTTC	CASSLQGLAGGETQYF	.	TRBV5-1	TRBD2	TRBJ2-5
TGCGCCAGCAGCCAAGAATTGGAGGAGAGCGAAGCTTTCTTT	CASSQELEESEAFF	.	TRBV4-3	.	TRBJ1-1
TGTGCCAGCAGCCGGGGGTTAAACACCGGGGAGCTGTTTTTT	CASSRGLNTGELFF	.	TRBV7-3	.	TRBJ2-2
TGTGCCAGTAAGGGACAAGGGTACCGGAACACTGAAGCTTTCTTT	CASKGQGYRNTEAFF	.	TRBV7-2	.	TRBJ1-1
TGTGCCAGCAGCTCCCCCGTGACTAGCGGGAGAGCGGATACGCAGTATTTT	CASSSPVTSGRADTQYF	.	TRBV9	TRBD2	TRBJ2-3
TGTGCCAGCAGCGACAGGGCCGGCTACGAGCAGTACTTC	CASSDRAGYEQYF	.	TRBV6-5	TRBD1	TRBJ2-7
TGTGCCAGCAGCCAATATGGAACTAATGAAAAACTGTTTTTT	CASSQYGTNEKLFF	.	TRBV25-1	.	TRBJ1-4
TGTGCCAGCAGTTACTCGAAACAGAACTATGGCTACACCTTC	CASSYSKQNYGYTF	.	TRBV6-6	.	TRBJ1-2
TGTGCCAGCAGCTTGAGGGGGACAAACTTACAAGAGACCCAGTACTTC	CASSLRGTNLQETQYF	few	TRBV5-6	.	TRBJ2-5
TGTGCCACCAGCAGAGATCTCGTGGGTACTGAAGCTTTCTTT	CATSRDLVGTEAFF	.	TRBV15	.	TRBJ1-1
TGTGCCAGCAGTGGACAGGGGGCAAACTATGGCTACACCTTC	CASSGQGANYGYTF	.	TRBV2	TRBD1	TRBJ1-2
TGTGCCACAGTGCTGGCAGGGACGACCTACGAGCAGTACTTC	CATVLAGTTYEQYF	.	TRBV28	.	TRBJ2-7
TGTGCCAGCAGTTTATTTGGCTCTGGGGCCAACGTCCTGACTTTC	CASSLFGSGANVLTF	once	TRBV28	.	TRBJ2-6
TGTGCCAGCTCCCCGGGACAGGGGAGCACAGATACGCAGTATTTT	CASSPGQGSTDTQYF	.	TRBV18	TRBD1	TRBJ2-3
TGTGCCATCAGCTTAGACGCAGGGGGTAGCTCCTACGAGCAGTACTTC	CAISLDAGGSSYEQYF	.	TRBV10-3	TRBD1	TRBJ2-7
TGTGCCAGCAGCTTTGGGGGGCCGGGAAACACCATATATTTT	CASSFGGPGNTIYF	.	TRBV5-4	.	TRBJ1-3
TGTGCCAGCAGCTTGGGGATCGGTTCTGGTAATGAAAAACTGTTTTTT	CASSLGIGSGNEKLFF	.	TRBV5-4	.	TRBJ1-4
TGTGCCAGCAGCCGCCCCGTTAGTAACTATGGCTACACCTTC	CASSRPVSNYGYTF	.	TRBV5-4	.	TRBJ1-2
TGTGCCAGCAGGCCACTAGCGGGGGCCGGTAATGAGCAGTTCTTC	CASRPLAGAGNEQFF	.	TRBV2	TRBD2	TRBJ2-1